This is a list of T cell receptor beta chains from one sample in a study of early T cells in non-severe SARS-CoV-2 infection. TCRdb ran MiXCR on the 5' RACE reads and lists one entry per CDR3 protein. The table has more than 80,000 distinct CDR3 sequences, roughly an eighth seen once. Sequenced: whole blood. These receptors originate from an adult who was a healthcare worker with PCR-confirmed SARS-CoV-2 infection or an uninfected control (not recorded which). CDR3s include the opening cysteine and the closing phenylalanine or tryptophan. Rows may omit the clone size; those that give it use once, few, many or a size class.

few	TRBV12-3/TRBV12-4	TRBJ1-1	CAITRGNTEAFF
.	TRBV9	TRBJ2-7	CASSAGPEQYF
.	TRBV29-1	TRBJ2-2	CSVQGLAEAGGELFF
.	TRBV9	TRBJ2-7	CASSTAVGAGYEQYF
few	TRBV3-1	TRBJ2-7	CASSHRLAYEQYF
.	TRBV29-1	TRBJ2-3	CSVVGYAGRGQFPSTDTQYF
.	TRBV27	TRBJ2-1	CASSLSGQGPYNEQFF
many	TRBV7-2	TRBJ1-5	CASSSRAAGGQPQHF
.	TRBV20-1	TRBJ2-3	CSALAGFTDTQYF
many	TRBV29-1	TRBJ1-4	CSGGTGNEKLFF
few	TRBV7-8	TRBJ1-6	CASSFRTGDNSPLHF
.	TRBV11-2	TRBJ2-1	CASSLGPGLASNEQFF
.	TRBV12-3/TRBV12-4	TRBJ1-4	CASSLLGATNEKLFF
few	TRBV3-1	TRBJ2-1	CASSSLAVSYNEQFF
few	TRBV12-3/TRBV12-4	TRBJ2-7	CASSFNDWIRQGPYEQYF
.	TRBV18	TRBJ2-3	CASSPGPRTDTQYF
.	TRBV27	TRBJ1-1	CASSSGQRGTEAFF
.	TRBV27	TRBJ2-1	CASSFSTSGPIQYNEQFF
few	TRBV11-2	TRBJ2-1	CASSPLRHEQFF
many	TRBV4-1	TRBJ1-2	CASSHEGSSYGYTF
.	TRBV19	TRBJ2-1	CASSIPNEQFF
few	TRBV20-1	TRBJ1-1	CSVGDRDTEAFF
once	TRBV12-3/TRBV12-4	TRBJ1-1	CASLGQMNTEAFF
.	TRBV7-6	TRBJ1-1	CASSPLLSTGLEAFF
many	TRBV7-3	TRBJ2-1	CASSPYISGSEQFF
many	TRBV13	TRBJ2-1	CASSSRRGRSYNEQFF
.	TRBV10-1	TRBJ1-2	CASSEGGLHGYTF
few	TRBV6-6	TRBJ1-6	CASSYSDSNSPLHF
.	TRBV11-2	TRBJ2-3	CASSTGTDTDTQYF
many	TRBV6-5	TRBJ1-2	CASSYTGSNGYTF
few	TRBV6-2/TRBV6-3	TRBJ2-7	CASSFPSSQGGRSYEQYF
.	TRBV6-1	TRBJ2-2	CASRPDRANTGELFF
many	TRBV18	TRBJ2-1	CASSPWPPAQNHNEQFF
few	TRBV29-1	TRBJ1-2	CSGEDRITNYGYTF
many	TRBV19	TRBJ2-6	CASSTRGGRISGANVLTF
few	TRBV29-1	TRBJ2-7	CSGQGEGGDEQYF
few	TRBV3-1	TRBJ2-2	CASSQEIIGELFF
few	TRBV14	TRBJ1-1	CASSLGVYTEAFF
.	TRBV2	TRBJ1-1	CASRTHGQVNTEAFF